What follows are 32 T cell receptor beta chains derived from one specimen sequenced in a study of blood T cell repertoires in COVID-19. Assay: immunoSEQ multiplex PCR; the TCRdb copy retains only in-frame clones and omits some. The table lists roughly 93,000 clones, approximately 81% of them singletons, with roughly a tenth in the top ten. The sequenced material came from peripheral blood. The receptors stem from a woman aged 80 or older with acute or convalescent COVID-19.

The V call is TRBV20-1, the J call TRBJ1-5; no definite D call. From germline, CDR1 is DFQATT and CDR2 SNEGSKA (reference sequence). The CDR3 totals 13 residues. With 3 bases removed from V and 1 base from J, the gap between germline ends came to 7 bases. The CDR3 spells CSASRGSNQPQHF. The CDR3, as DNA: TGCAGTGCTAGTCGCGGGAGCAATCAGCCCCAGCATTTT.

The V gene is TRBV28, the J gene TRBJ1-1; TRBD1 matches 8 bases. Germline CDR1 and CDR2: MDHEN and SYDVKM. The CDR3 is 13 amino acids. V shed 6 bases, J shed 5 bases, and the junction held 5 bases outside the gene matches. CDR3 in DNA: TGTGCCAGCAGCTCAGGGGGCCGAACTGAAGCTTTCTTT. Its translation: CASSSGGRTEAFF.

The rearrangement uses TRBV14 and TRBJ1-1, with D maybe TRBD1 (6 bases). Trimming shortened V by 1 base and J by 4 bases, and 19 bases separated the two germline ends. The length of the CDR3 is 17 residues. Per the germline V gene, CDR1 is SGHDN and CDR2 is FVKESK. DNA for the CDR3: TGTGCCAGCAGCCAAGCGGCAGGGGTGAGGTACGTCACTGAAGCTTTCTTT. Translating it yields CASSQAAGVRYVTEAFF.

This clone was observed a handful of times. This sequence joins TRBV4-1 and TRBJ1-6; D unresolved. This CDR3 contains 10 residues. Trimming cost V 8 bases and J 9 bases, with 5 bases left between them. The germline CDR1 and CDR2 sequences are MGHRA and YSYEKL. The CDR3 DNA is TGCGCCAGCGGGCTTTCACCCCTCCACTTT. It codes for CASGLSPLHF.

The chain recombines TRBV24-1 with TRBJ2-3; weak D call: TRBD2 (5 bases). CDR1 is KGHDR, CDR2 SFDVKD, per germline. The V end was cut by 4 bases, the J end by 0 bases, with 13 bases between. The CDR3 sequence is 16 residues long. Here the CDR3 reads CATSDPKRASTDTQYF. CDR3 nucleotide sequence: TGTGCCACCAGTGACCCTAAGAGGGCTAGCACAGATACGCAGTATTTT.

Concerning this clone: Distinct nucleotide sequences in the sample also encode this CDR3. The CDR3 protein is CATSRARGMNTEAFF. CDR3 nucleotide sequence: TGTGCCACCAGCAGGGCTAGGGGCATGAACACTGAAGCTTTCTTT. The chain uses TRBV15 and TRBJ1-1; D perhaps matches TRBD1 (5 bases). CDR1 and CDR2 (germline): LNHNV, YYDKDF (reference sequence). This CDR3 has 15 residues. V was shortened by 3 bases and J by 0 bases, with 11 bases between the two germline ends.

V and J are TRBV5-6 and TRBJ2-2; D is perhaps TRBD1 (5 bases). Germline V gene lookup returns CDR1 SGHDT and CDR2 YYEEEE. There are 15 residues in the CDR3. The V gene lost 2 bases and the J gene lost 3 bases, with 11 bases spanning the gap. CDR3 protein: CASSLRGQDTGELFF. DNA of the CDR3: TGTGCCAGCAGCTTAAGGGGCCAGGACACCGGGGAGCTGTTTTTT.

This clone was detected a few times. This chain connects TRBV6-5 to TRBJ2-7; D perhaps matches TRBD2 (6 bases). In germline, CDR1 is MNHEY, CDR2 SVGAGI. The CDR3 runs to 15 residues. The ends were cut back, 0 bases at V and 1 base at J, with 10 bases in the middle. The CDR3: CASSYSMGGSYEQYF. CDR3 nucleotides: TGTGCCAGCAGTTACTCGATGGGAGGTTCCTACGAGCAGTACTTC.

This clone has a handful of counts. The chain carries TRBV4-2 and TRBJ2-5, with 9 bases that match TRBD1. There are 15 residues in the CDR3. V dropped 1 base and J dropped 3; count of bases not matched to a gene: 3. Germline-derived CDR1 and CDR2 are LGHNA and YNFKEQ. CDR3 loop: CASSQGTGVEETQYF. CDR3 DNA: TGTGCCAGCAGCCAAGGGACAGGGGTTGAAGAGACCCAGTACTTC.

This clone was found a few times. The chain couples TRBV30 to TRBJ2-1, with 11 bases matching TRBD2. CDR1 is GTSNPN, CDR2 SVGIG, per germline (reference sequence). This CDR3 has 15 residues. V dropped 0 bases and J dropped 10; count of bases not matched to a gene: 8. The DNA for the CDR3 is TGTGCCTGGAGTGTTAAACTAGCGGGGGTAAGAGAGCAGTTCTTC. Its protein is CAWSVKLAGVREQFF.

The chain uses TRBV4-3 and TRBJ1-4, with D possibly TRBD1 on 6 matching bases. CDR1 LGHNA and CDR2 YSLEER come from the germline V gene. The CDR3 sequence is 16 residues long. Trimming shortened V by 1 base and J by 8 bases, and 17 bases separated the two germline ends. The CDR3 loop is CASSQGFGGRGEKLFF. Here the CDR3 DNA reads TGCGCCAGCAGCCAAGGATTCGGGGGGCGAGGGGAAAAACTGTTTTTT.

The chain carries TRBV11-1 and TRBJ1-2, with 10 bases that match TRBD1. Trimming at V came to 5 bases and at J to 6 bases, leaving 3 bases not matched to a gene. Germline assignment: CDR1 SGHAT and CDR2 FQDESV (reference sequence). The CDR3 runs to 13 residues. CDR3 nucleotide sequence: TGTGCCAGCAGCCCGGGACAGGGGCATGGCTACACCTTC. Protein: CASSPGQGHGYTF.

The chain couples TRBV28 to TRBJ1-2, with TRBD1 identical over 7 bases. In germline, CDR1 is MDHEN, CDR2 SYDVKM. With 6 bases clipped from V and 3 bases from J, the junction kept 10 bases outside the gene matches. The CDR3 totals 15 residues. DNA of the CDR3: TGTGCCAGCAGACGAAGACAGGGCTTCGACTATGGCTACACCTTC. Translated, it gives CASRRRQGFDYGYTF.

This chain links TRBV9 with TRBJ2-1, with 8 positions matching TRBD1. Trimming cost V 0 bases and J 2 bases; bases outside gene matches: 1. The V gene's germline CDR1 is SGDLS and CDR2 YYNGEE. This CDR3 is 15 amino acids long. The CDR3 sequence: CASSVGQGPYNEQFF. The CDR3 bases are TGTGCCAGCAGCGTAGGACAGGGGCCCTACAATGAGCAGTTCTTC.

This chain joins TRBV6-2 or TRBV6-3 and TRBJ2-5, with a weak D call TRBD2 (5 bases). V gave up 6 bases and J gave up 7 bases, with 18 bases separating them. This CDR3 has 14 amino acids. Germline V lookup: CDR1 MNHEY, CDR2 SVGEGT. CDR3 protein: CASSPSQPGTTQYF. The CDR3 nucleotides read TGTGCCAGCAGCCCGAGCCAGCCGGGAACGACCCAGTACTTC.

The sample holds a few counts of this clone. The chain couples TRBV6-2 or TRBV6-3 to TRBJ1-2; D possibly corresponds to TRBD1 (6 bases). Looked up from germline, CDR1 is MNHEY and CDR2 is SVGEGT. Trimming shortened V by 5 bases and J by 5 bases, and 12 bases separated the two germline ends. This CDR3 spans 13 amino acids. CDR3 bases: TGTGCCAGCAGTAACAGGGATTCGTATGGCTACACCTTC. Protein: CASSNRDSYGYTF.

The V and J genes are TRBV29-1 and TRBJ2-2, with a tentative D call TRBD1 (6 bases). The germline CDR1 and CDR2 sequences are SQVTM and ANQGSEA. The length of the CDR3 is 15 residues. The ends were cut back, 5 bases at V and 5 bases at J, with 18 bases in the middle. CDR3 loop: CSVMKETGGTGELFF. The CDR3 nucleotides read TGCAGCGTTATGAAGGAGACAGGTGGGACCGGGGAGCTGTTTTTT.

The V gene is TRBV6-5, the J gene TRBJ2-2; D possibly corresponds to TRBD2 (5 bases). CDR1 and CDR2 from the germline V gene are MNHEY and SVGAGI. Trimming cost V 6 bases and J 0 bases, with 11 bases left between them. CDR3 length: 15 residues. The DNA for the CDR3 is TGTGCCAGCAGACCCGGAGGCTCGAACACCGGGGAGCTGTTTTTT. It is translated as CASRPGGSNTGELFF.

The genes are TRBV19 and TRBJ1-3; possible D gene TRBD1, 6 bases. Germline loops: CDR1 LNHDA, CDR2 SQIVND (reference sequence). V dropped 7 bases and J dropped 0 bases, with 10 bases sitting between them. The CDR3 is 14 residues long. CDR3 nucleotide sequence: TGTGCCAGTAAAATCAGGGGCTCTGGAAACACCATATATTTT. It translates to CASKIRGSGNTIYF.

CDR3 DNA sequence: TGTGCCAGCAGCTTAGATTCTAAACGACCCCTCCACTTT. This sequence encodes CASSLDSKRPLHF. The chain is built from TRBV11-2 and TRBJ1-6, with D hard to call. There are 13 residues in the CDR3. Germline values: CDR1 SGHAT, CDR2 FQNNGV. V was clipped by 0 bases and J by 12 bases, with 9 bases between them.

The gene calls are TRBV7-2 and TRBJ2-3, with TRBD2 matching 8 bases. The length of the CDR3 is 14 residues. J lost 4 bases, V lost 1 base, and 1 base had no gene match. CDR1 and CDR2 (germline): SGHTA, FQGNSA. The CDR3 region has the DNA TGTGCCAGCAGCTTAGACGGGGGGGCAGATACGCAGTATTTT. It translates to CASSLDGGADTQYF.

The J gene is TRBJ2-2, the V gene TRBV5-4, with 14 bases matching TRBD2. This CDR3 spans 16 amino acids. Germline V gene sequence: CDR1 SGHNT, CDR2 YYREEE (reference sequence). The trim removed 4 bases at V and 8 bases at J, leaving 7 bases unmatched. The CDR3 DNA sequence: TGTGCCAGCAGCACGGGACTAGCGGGGGCCGGGGGGGAGCTGTTTTTT. It yields the protein CASSTGLAGAGGELFF.

The chain links TRBV27 to TRBJ2-2; D may be TRBD2 (5 bases). The V end lost 5 bases, the J end lost 2 bases, and 15 bases lay between the germline ends. CDR3 length: 16 amino acids. Germline V gene data show CDR1 as MNHEY and CDR2 as SMNVEV (reference sequence). The CDR3 DNA sequence: TGTGCCAGCAGTGCCCGGGGTTCCACTAACACCGGGGAGCTGTTTTTT. Translation: CASSARGSTNTGELFF.

This CDR3 is CASSTQGAFSPLHF. The CDR3 DNA follows: TGTGCCAGCAGCACACAGGGCGCTTTCTCACCCCTCCACTTT. The chain is built from TRBV28 and TRBJ1-6; D possibly corresponds to TRBD1 (6 bases). The CDR3 has 14 residues. V was cut by 6 bases and J by 10 bases, with 16 bases left in between. CDR1 and CDR2 from the germline V gene are MDHEN and SYDVKM.

The rearrangement uses TRBV5-4 and TRBJ2-5; 13 positions agree with TRBD2. The CDR3 covers 19 residues. Trimming took 2 bases from V and 2 from J; bases not matched to a gene: 12. Germline V gene data show CDR1 as SGHNT and CDR2 as YYREEE (reference sequence). CDR3 DNA sequence: TGTGCCAGCAGCTTCGGACCCACCGGGACTAGCGGGGTTCAAGAGACCCAGTACTTC. Translated: CASSFGPTGTSGVQETQYF. Combining the CDR3 with reference TRBV5-4 and TRBJ2-5 gives the whole variable domain ETGVTQSPTHLIKTRGQQVTLRCSSQSGHNTVSWYQQALGQGPQFIFQYYREEENGRGNFPPRFSGLQFPNYSSELNVNALELDDSALYLCASSFGPTGTSGVQETQYFGPGTRLLVL.

V gene TRBV2 combines with J gene TRBJ2-6; D unclear. There are 16 residues in the CDR3. CDR1 is SNHLY and CDR2 is FYNNEI in the germline V gene. The V gene lost 0 bases and the J gene lost 1 base, with 7 bases spanning the gap. The CDR3 DNA sequence: TGTGCCAGCAGTGAAGCTCGGGTTTCTGGGGCCAACGTCCTGACTTTC. Protein: CASSEARVSGANVLTF.

V gene TRBV29-1 combines with J gene TRBJ1-1; 10 bases agree with TRBD1. Germline CDR1 and CDR2: SQVTM and ANQGSEA. J was trimmed by 5 bases and V by 5 bases; bases with no gene match: 11. The CDR3 contains 15 residues. The DNA for the CDR3 is TGCAGCGTTCGACAGACAGGGGGCTCGGGGACTGAAGCTTTCTTT. Translation gives CSVRQTGGSGTEAFF.

The gene calls are TRBV28 and TRBJ1-5, with D unclear. Germline-derived CDR1 and CDR2 are MDHEN and SYDVKM. CDR3 length equals 16 residues. Trimming pared 5 bases from V and 0 bases from J, leaving 14 bases between. This chain's CDR3 is CASSVNGFFSNQPQHF. The CDR3 nucleotides are TGTGCCAGCAGTGTTAACGGGTTTTTTAGCAATCAGCCCCAGCATTTT.

This chain links TRBV19 with TRBJ2-5, with 7 positions matching TRBD2. This CDR3 region has 14 residues. The germline gives CDR1 LNHDA, CDR2 SQIVND (reference sequence). With V trimmed by 1 base and J by 5 bases, 4 bases remained unmatched. CDR3: CASSIGGGQETQYF. The CDR3 region has the DNA TGTGCCAGTAGTATAGGGGGGGGTCAGGAGACCCAGTACTTC.

This rearrangement joins TRBV10-2 to TRBJ2-2, with TRBD1 as a possible D gene (6 bases). With 2 bases removed from V and 4 bases from J, the gap between germline ends came to 14 bases. The CDR3 length is 16 residues. Germline V gene sequence: CDR1 WSHSY, CDR2 SAAADI. The CDR3 DNA sequence: TGCGCCAGCAGTGAGGAAACAGGGATGAGCACCGGGGAGCTGTTTTTT. As protein: CASSEETGMSTGELFF.

The gene calls are TRBV5-5 and TRBJ2-5; 8 nucleotides line up with TRBD1. Germline CDR1 reads SGHKS; CDR2 reads YYEKEE (reference sequence). The ends lost 1 base at V and 4 bases at J; junction bases unmatched: 9. CDR3 size: 16 residues. Written as DNA, the CDR3 is TGTGCCAGCAGCTTGAATCAGGGGGCCTCTCGAGAGACCCAGTACTTC. Protein sequence: CASSLNQGASRETQYF.

V gene TRBV6-2 or TRBV6-3 combines with J gene TRBJ1-2; 9 nucleotides agree with TRBD1. Germline V gene sequence: CDR1 MNHEY, CDR2 SVGEGT. The CDR3 covers 16 residues. The ends lost 4 bases at V and 3 bases at J; junction bases unmatched: 9. In DNA, the CDR3 is TGTGCCAGCAGTTCCGAGGGACAGGGCTTATACTATGGCTACACCTTC. This translates into CASSSEGQGLYYGYTF.